A few counts support the clone carrying this T cell receptor beta chain. This record comes from a study of STAT5B mutations in CD4+ large granular lymphocyte leukemia. The assay was run at survey level. Measured with immunoSEQ multiplex PCR; TCRdb has only the in-frame clones, and not every one. The sample yields over 25,000 clones, approximately 80% seen once. The receptor was derived from a human donor in good health. The sequencing input was CD4+ T cells from blood buffy coats.

For the CDR3, the DNA is TGTGCCAGCAGCTTATTTGCCAGTTCGAACACTGAAGCTTTCTTT. It translates to CASSLFASSNTEAFF. The V and J genes are TRBV7-3 and TRBJ1-1, with no clear D. The germline CDR1 and CDR2 sequences are SGHTA and FQGTGA. V was clipped by 2 bases and J by 1 base, with 11 bases between them. The CDR3 is 15 residues long.